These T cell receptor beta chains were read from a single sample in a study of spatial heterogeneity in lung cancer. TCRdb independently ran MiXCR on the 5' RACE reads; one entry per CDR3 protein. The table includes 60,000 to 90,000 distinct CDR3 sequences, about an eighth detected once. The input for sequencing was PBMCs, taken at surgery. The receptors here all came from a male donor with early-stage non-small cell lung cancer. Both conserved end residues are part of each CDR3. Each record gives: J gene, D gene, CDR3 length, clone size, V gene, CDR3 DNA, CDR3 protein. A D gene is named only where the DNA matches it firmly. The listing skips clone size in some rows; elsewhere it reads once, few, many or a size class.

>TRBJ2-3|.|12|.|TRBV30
TGTGCCTGGAGTCCTCCGACAGATACGCAGTATTTT
CAWSPPTDTQYF
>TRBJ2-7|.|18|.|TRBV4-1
TGCGCCAGCAGCCAACTGCGGCCCCCCGGCTTCAGAGCCTACGAGCAGTACTTC
CASSQLRPPGFRAYEQYF
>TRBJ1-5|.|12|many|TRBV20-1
TGCAGTGCTGGGTTGCGCAATCAGCCCCAGCATTTT
CSAGLRNQPQHF
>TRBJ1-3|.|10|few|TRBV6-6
TGTGCCAGCACTGCGGACACCATATATTTT
CASTADTIYF
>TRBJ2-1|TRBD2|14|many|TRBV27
TGTGCCAGCAGTCGACTAGCGGAGTACAATGAGCAGTTCTTC
CASSRLAEYNEQFF
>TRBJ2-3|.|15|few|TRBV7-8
TGTGCCAGCAGCCCTAGAGCGGAGAACACAGATACGCAGTATTTT
CASSPRAENTDTQYF
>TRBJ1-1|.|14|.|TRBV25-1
TGTGCCAGCAGTGAATATGGAGGGCTCACTGAAGCTTTCTTT
CASSEYGGLTEAFF
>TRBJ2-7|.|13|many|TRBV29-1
TGCAGCGTTGAGACGGACAATCAATACGAGCAGTACTTC
CSVETDNQYEQYF
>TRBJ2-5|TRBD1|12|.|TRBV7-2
TGTGCCAGCAGCCAGACAGGGCCGTCCCAGTACTTC
CASSQTGPSQYF
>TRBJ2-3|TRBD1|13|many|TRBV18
TGTGCCAGCTCACCGTGGGACAGAGATACGCAGTATTTT
CASSPWDRDTQYF
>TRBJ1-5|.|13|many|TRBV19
TGTGCCAGTAGTATACGCAGGGCTCAGCCCCAGCATTTT
CASSIRRAQPQHF
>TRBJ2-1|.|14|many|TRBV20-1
TGCAGTGCTAGGCCACCCGAGGCAGGTCCTGAGCAGTTCTTC
CSARPPEAGPEQFF
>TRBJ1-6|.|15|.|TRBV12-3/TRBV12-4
TGTGCCAGCAGTTTTGCTGGCTCCTATAATTCACCCCTCCACTTT
CASSFAGSYNSPLHF
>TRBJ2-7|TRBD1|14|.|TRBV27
TGTGCCAGCAGTTTAACGACAGGGGTCTACGAGCAGTACTTC
CASSLTTGVYEQYF
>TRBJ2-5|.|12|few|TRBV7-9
TGTGCCAGCAGCTTAGTTAAAGAGACCCAGTACTTC
CASSLVKETQYF
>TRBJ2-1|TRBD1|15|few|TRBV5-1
TGCGCCAGCAGCTTCCGGGACAGCTCCTACAATGAGCAGTTCTTC
CASSFRDSSYNEQFF
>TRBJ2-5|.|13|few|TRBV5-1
TGCGCCAGCAGCCCCAGGCCCATTGAGACCCAGTACTTC
CASSPRPIETQYF
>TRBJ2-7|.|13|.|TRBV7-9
TGTGCCAGCAGCTTATTGTCCACACGGGAGCAGTACTTC
CASSLLSTREQYF
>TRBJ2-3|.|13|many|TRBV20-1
TGCAGTGCATACAGGGTTAGCACAGATACGCAGTATTTT
CSAYRVSTDTQYF
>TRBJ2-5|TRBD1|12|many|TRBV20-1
TGCAGTGCTATAGGGACAGAAGAGACCCAGTACTTC
CSAIGTEETQYF
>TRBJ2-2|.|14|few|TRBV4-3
TGCGCCAGCAGCCCGGAGGGGCACACCGGGGAGCTGTTTTTT
CASSPEGHTGELFF
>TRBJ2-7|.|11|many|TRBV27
TGTGCCAGCAGTAGGGGAATCGAGCAGTACTTC
CASSRGIEQYF
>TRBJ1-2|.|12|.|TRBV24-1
TGTGCCACCAGTGATGAGGAGATGGGCTACACCTTC
CATSDEEMGYTF
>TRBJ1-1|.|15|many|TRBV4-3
TGCGCCAGCAGCCAAGAGTCAGGTGTAAACACTGAAGCTTTCTTT
CASSQESGVNTEAFF
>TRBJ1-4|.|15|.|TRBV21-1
TGTGCCAGCAGCACCGTGTCAGGGACTAATGAAAAACTGTTTTTT
CASSTVSGTNEKLFF
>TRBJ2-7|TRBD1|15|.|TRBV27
TGTGCCAGCAGTTCGGCAGGGACAGGGCTCTACGAGCAGTACTTC
CASSSAGTGLYEQYF
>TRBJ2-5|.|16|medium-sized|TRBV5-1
TGCGCCAGCAGCTTGGGCCCAAGCATCGCAATGGAGACCCAGTACTTC
CASSLGPSIAMETQYF
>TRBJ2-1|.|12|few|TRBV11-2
TGTGCCAGCAGCTTCTCGAGGAATGAGCAGTTCTTC
CASSFSRNEQFF
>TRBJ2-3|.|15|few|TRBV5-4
TGTGCCAGCAGCTTGCAAACAGGGTTTATCGATACGCAGTATTTT
CASSLQTGFIDTQYF
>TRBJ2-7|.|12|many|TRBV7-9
TGTGCCAGCAAAGGACCGCACTACGAGCAGTACTTC
CASKGPHYEQYF
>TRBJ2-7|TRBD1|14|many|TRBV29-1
TGCAGCGTTGAAAATACAGGGGTTTTAGGCGAGCAGTACTTC
CSVENTGVLGEQYF
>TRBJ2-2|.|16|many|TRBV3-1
TGTGCCAGCAGCCAAGATGGACAGAGGTACACCGGGGAGCTGTTTTTT
CASSQDGQRYTGELFF
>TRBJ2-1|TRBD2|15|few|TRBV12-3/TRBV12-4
TGTGCCAGCAGCCTAGCGGGAGGGCCCTACAATGAGCAGTTCTTC
CASSLAGGPYNEQFF
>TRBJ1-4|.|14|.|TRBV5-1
TGCGCCAGCAGCTTGTCCGCCGGGAATGAAAAACTGTTTTTT
CASSLSAGNEKLFF
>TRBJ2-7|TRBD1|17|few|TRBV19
TGTGCCAGTAGCCAACCCGCCTCCGGGACAGGGGGGATCGAGCAGTACTTC
CASSQPASGTGGIEQYF
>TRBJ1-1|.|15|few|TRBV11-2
TGTGCCAGCAGCCCCAGGGCAGGCCGGAACACTGAAGCTTTCTTT
CASSPRAGRNTEAFF
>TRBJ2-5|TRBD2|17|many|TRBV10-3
TGTGCCATCAGTGAAGGGCCTAGCGGGAGGGCCGGGGAGACCCAGTACTTC
CAISEGPSGRAGETQYF
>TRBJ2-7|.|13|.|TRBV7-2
TGTGCCAGCAGCTTAGAAGGGTTCCACGAGCAGTACTTC
CASSLEGFHEQYF
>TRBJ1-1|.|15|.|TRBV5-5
TGTGCCAGCAGCGTCGCCGGGACAATGAACACTGAAGCTTTCTTT
CASSVAGTMNTEAFF
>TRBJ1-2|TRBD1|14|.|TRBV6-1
TGTGCCAGCAACGTGGGACAGCCGAGCTATGGCTACACCTTC
CASNVGQPSYGYTF
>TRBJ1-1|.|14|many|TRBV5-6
TGTGCCAGCAGTAATCCGGGACAGAACACTGAAGCTTTCTTT
CASSNPGQNTEAFF
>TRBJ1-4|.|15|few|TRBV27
TGTGCCAGCAGTTTGCGGGGCCCAACTAATGAAAAACTGTTTTTT
CASSLRGPTNEKLFF
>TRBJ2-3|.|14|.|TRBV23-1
TGCGCCAGCAGTCAGAGGAGGGCAACAGATACGCAGTATTTT
CASSQRRATDTQYF
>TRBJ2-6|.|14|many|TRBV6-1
TGTGCCAGCAGTGAGGCCTCTGGGGCCAACGTCCTGACTTTC
CASSEASGANVLTF
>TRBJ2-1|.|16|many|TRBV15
TGTGCCACCAGCAGCACCAGGGAATTGCGCTACAATGAGCAGTTCTTC
CATSSTRELRYNEQFF
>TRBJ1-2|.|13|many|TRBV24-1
TGTGCCCTCCGGGACCCCGGACACTATGGCTACACCTTC
CALRDPGHYGYTF
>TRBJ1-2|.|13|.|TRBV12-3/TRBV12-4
TGTGCCAGCAGTCGACGGTTAGCCTATGGCTACACCTTC
CASSRRLAYGYTF
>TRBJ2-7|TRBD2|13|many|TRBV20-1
TGCAGTGCTACCACCGAACTAGCGGACGAGCAGTACTTC
CSATTELADEQYF
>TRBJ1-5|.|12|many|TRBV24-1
TGTGCCACCAGTGATGGGGCGAGGCCCCAGCATTTT
CATSDGARPQHF
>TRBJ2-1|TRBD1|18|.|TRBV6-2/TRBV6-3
TGTGCCAGCAGTTCCTTGCGACAGGGTTATGTGTCTTACAATGAGCAGTTCTTC
CASSSLRQGYVSYNEQFF
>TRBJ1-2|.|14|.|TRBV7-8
TGTGCCAGCACCACCTCCGGCAGGGACTATGGCCACACCTTC
CASTTSGRDYGHTF
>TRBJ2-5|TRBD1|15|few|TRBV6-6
TGTGCCAGCAGTTACCTTGGACAGGCTTGGGAGACCCAGTACTTC
CASSYLGQAWETQYF
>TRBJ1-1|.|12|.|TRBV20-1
TGCAGTGCTAGTGAACTGAACACTGAAGCTTTCTTT
CSASELNTEAFF
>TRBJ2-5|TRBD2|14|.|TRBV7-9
TGTGCCAGCAGCTCCCTAGCGGGAGTAGAGACCCAGTACTTC
CASSSLAGVETQYF
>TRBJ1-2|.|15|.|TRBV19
TGTGCCAGTAGTAGCACAGGTACAACTAACTATGGCTACACCTTC
CASSSTGTTNYGYTF